These 25 T cell receptor beta chains were sequenced from one sample in a study of beta chain features in type 1 diabetes (dated 2018 in TCRdb). The library came from the immunoSEQ multiplex PCR assay. All of the isolated RNA was reverse transcribed with the High Capacity cDNA Reverse Transcription Kit, so expressed TCRB transcripts were sequenced. TCRdb's version of the immuneACCESS table is confined to in-frame rearrangements and falls short of the full clone set. An unresolved V gene accounts for under half of the shortfall where checked; the remainder is of unknown origin. The sample profile shows hundreds of thousands of clones; around 16% of them were found once. 0.07% to 0.095% of the sample belongs to the ten largest clones. Sequenced sample: naive CD4+ T cells from blood. Read against the paper, the sample's cell subset or site label means: true naive CD4+ T cells. The receptors originated from a man between 18 and 29 years old in good health.

The J gene is TRBJ1-1, the V gene TRBV5-1; D uncertain. The CDR3 totals 13 residues. From germline, CDR1 is SGHRS and CDR2 YFSETQ. Trimming took off 4 bases at V and 3 bases at J, with 10 bases between the two ends. The CDR3 coding sequence is TGCGCCAGCAGCGACCGGATTCACACTGAAGCTTTCTTT. Encoded protein: CASSDRIHTEAFF. Full variable domain (remainder filled in from reference TRBV5-1 and TRBJ1-1): KAGVTQTPRYLIKTRGQQVTLSCSPISGHRSVSWYQQTPGQGLQFLFEYFSETQRNKGNFPGRFSGRQFSNSRSEMNVSTLELGDSALYLCASSDRIHTEAFFGQGTRLTVV.

This sequence joins TRBV9 and TRBJ1-2; D might be TRBD1 (6 bases). CDR1 is SGDLS and CDR2 is YYNGEE in the germline V gene. The germline V and J ends were trimmed by 0 bases and 6 bases, with 15 bases remaining between them. This CDR3 is built from 15 residues. The CDR3: CASSVENAQGNGYTF. Here the CDR3 DNA reads TGTGCCAGCAGCGTAGAAAACGCCCAGGGGAATGGCTACACCTTC.

The chain is built from TRBV14 and TRBJ1-1, with 9 positions matching TRBD1. V was clipped by 4 bases and J by 1 base; unmatched bases: 19. Germline loops: CDR1 SGHDN, CDR2 FVKESK. This CDR3 contains 20 residues. Written as DNA, the CDR3 is TGTGCCAGCAGCCTATTGAGGCACTCCGGGACAGGGAGGACGAACACTGAAGCTTTCTTT. Its protein product is CASSLLRHSGTGRTNTEAFF. The complete variable domain, with remaining parts taken from reference TRBV14 and TRBJ1-1, reads EAGVTQFPSHSVIEKGQTVTLRCDPISGHDNLYWYRRVMGKEIKFLLHFVKESKQDESGMPNNRFLAERTGGTYSTLKVQPAELEDSGVYFCASSLLRHSGTGRTNTEAFFGQGTRLTVV.

This chain connects TRBV6-7 to TRBJ2-3, with no clear D. TRBV6-7 is assigned to the ORF class and has an uncertain function. Trimming took off 5 bases at V and 2 bases at J, with 14 bases between the two ends. The CDR3 is 15 residues long. CDR3 sequence: CASSRQRSHTDTQYF. In nucleotides, the CDR3 is TGTGCCAGCAGTCGACAACGCTCCCACACAGATACGCAGTATTTT.

The CDR3 coding sequence is TGTGCCAGCAGGGACAGGACCGCTAACTATGGCTACACCTTC. Its protein product is CASRDRTANYGYTF. The rearrangement joins TRBV25-1 to TRBJ1-2, with 7 bases fitting TRBD1. Trimming at V came to 6 bases and at J to 0 bases, leaving 4 bases not matched to a gene. This CDR3 contains 14 residues. CDR1 is MGHDK and CDR2 is SYGVNS in the germline V gene.

This chain connects TRBV10-3 to TRBJ2-4, with D maybe TRBD1 (6 bases). Trimming removed 4 bases at V and 4 bases at J, with 20 bases between. Per the germline V gene, CDR1 is ENHRY and CDR2 is SYGVKD. This CDR3 region has 17 residues. Here the CDR3 DNA reads TGTGCCATCAGTGCTGAACAGGGCCGAAATGTGAAAAACATTCAGTACTTC. Its translation: CAISAEQGRNVKNIQYF.

This chain uses TRBV4-3 with TRBJ2-7; D might be TRBD2 (7 bases). The germline CDR1 and CDR2 sequences are LGHNA and YSLEER. CDR3 length: 16 amino acids. Trimming cost V 1 base and J 5 bases, with 18 bases left between them. In DNA, the CDR3 is TGCGCCAGCAGCCAAGGGGGGGGCAACTTCGATCACGAGCAGTACTTC. Amino acid sequence: CASSQGGGNFDHEQYF.

The chain links TRBV7-9 to TRBJ2-7; tentatively, D is TRBD1 (5 bases). V was pared by 5 bases and J by 2 bases, with 19 bases between. This CDR3 contains 16 residues. The germline V gene has CDR1 SEHNR and CDR2 FQNEAQ (reference sequence). DNA for the CDR3: TGTGCCAGCAGCCCGATGGGGCAGGGAAGAACCTACGAGCAGTACTTC. Protein: CASSPMGQGRTYEQYF.

The chain links TRBV20-1 to TRBJ2-7; D ambiguous. V lost 5 bases, J lost 7 bases, and 12 bases lay in between. The CDR3 totals 11 residues. Germline CDR1 is DFQATT and CDR2 is SNEGSKA (reference sequence). The DNA for the CDR3 is TGCAGTGCTTATCTGGTGAGGGAGCAGTACTTC. The encoded protein is CSAYLVREQYF.

This clone occurred a few times. The CDR3, as DNA: TGCAGCGTTGTAGTCCGATCCTACGAGCAGTACTTC. Translating it yields CSVVVRSYEQYF. The rearrangement uses TRBV29-1 and TRBJ2-7; D gene uncertain. This CDR3 contains 12 residues. Trimming took off 4 bases at V and 1 base at J, with 8 bases between the two ends. Germline V gene lookup returns CDR1 SQVTM and CDR2 ANQGSEA.

This clone was recorded a few times. The chain combines TRBV11-2 with TRBJ2-3; no reliable D call. The CDR3 covers 14 residues. Germline assignment: CDR1 SGHAT and CDR2 FQNNGV. The V and J ends lost 1 base and 0 bases respectively, with 5 bases between them. CDR3 region: CASSLVASTDTQYF. CDR3 in DNA: TGTGCCAGCAGCTTAGTGGCAAGCACAGATACGCAGTATTTT.

This clone was counted a few times. The chain has TRBV11-1 and TRBJ2-6; D ambiguous. Trimming took 5 bases from V and 0 from J, leaving 11 bases between them. The CDR3 loop spans 16 amino acids. Germline V gene sequence: CDR1 SGHAT, CDR2 FQDESV (reference sequence). CDR3 in amino acids: CASSRGPSSGANVLTF. CDR3 DNA: TGTGCCAGCAGCCGTGGACCGTCCTCTGGGGCCAACGTCCTGACTTTC. Full variable domain (outside the CDR3, taken from reference TRBV11-1 and TRBJ2-6): EAEVAQSPRYKITEKSQAVAFWCDPISGHATLYWYRQILGQGPELLVQFQDESVVDDSQLPKDRFSAERLKGVDSTLKIQPAELGDSAMYLCASSRGPSSGANVLTFGAGSRLTVL.

Turning to this clone: Other DNA sequences in this specimen translate into the identical CDR3. The chain has TRBV9 and TRBJ1-1; D is possibly TRBD1 (5 bases). CDR1 is SGDLS, CDR2 YYNGEE, per germline. The CDR3 spans 14 residues. The V end was cut by 0 bases, the J end by 0 bases, with 6 bases between. CDR3 protein: CASSVEGLNTEAFF. The CDR3 nucleotides read TGTGCCAGCAGCGTAGAGGGACTGAACACTGAAGCTTTCTTT.

V is TRBV5-1 and J is TRBJ1-3, with unresolved D. The V gene's germline CDR1 is SGHRS and CDR2 YFSETQ. V lost 0 bases to trimming and J lost 4 bases, with 8 bases between them. The CDR3 spans 14 residues. The CDR3 loop reads CASSLAFEGNTIYF. The CDR3 nucleotides are TGCGCCAGCAGCTTGGCCTTCGAAGGAAACACCATATATTTT.

The chain employs TRBV7-2 and TRBJ1-1, with D tentatively TRBD1 (6 bases). Germline CDR1 is SGHTA and CDR2 is FQGNSA. The CDR3 contains 13 residues. V lost 5 bases, J lost 5 bases, and 12 bases lay in between. CDR3 in DNA: TGTGCCAGCAGCGTTACAGGGATAACTGAAGCTTTCTTT. Amino acids: CASSVTGITEAFF.

The chain combines TRBV4-1 with TRBJ1-1; D possibly corresponds to TRBD1 (5 bases). This CDR3 is 16 amino acids long. Germline lookup yields CDR1 MGHRA and CDR2 YSYEKL. Trimming removed 0 bases from V and 5 bases from J, with 16 bases in between. The CDR3 DNA reads as TGCGCCAGCAGCCAAGAAAAGAGGGAGTCAGGGACTGAAGCTTTCTTT. It codes for CASSQEKRESGTEAFF.

This clone was found a few times. The chain carries TRBV29-1 and TRBJ2-2; D not resolved. The CDR3 extends over 13 amino acids. With 3 bases removed from V and 2 bases from J, the gap between germline ends came to 7 bases. Germline-derived CDR1 and CDR2 are SQVTM and ANQGSEA. The CDR3 reads CSVDKENTGELFF. The CDR3 DNA sequence: TGCAGCGTTGACAAAGAAAACACCGGGGAGCTGTTTTTT.

Only a few counts were recorded for this clone. J is TRBJ2-1 and V is TRBV9; the match to TRBD1 covers 9 bases. The CDR3 consists of 14 residues. The germline CDR1 and CDR2 sequences are SGDLS and YYNGEE. After removal of 3 bases from V and 9 bases from J, the junction contained 7 bases not matched to a gene. This CDR3 reads CASSDRDRVTEQFF. In nucleotides, the CDR3 is TGTGCCAGCAGCGACCGGGACAGGGTAACTGAGCAGTTCTTC.

CDR3 bases: TGTGCCAGCAGCTTTAGGACTAGCGATACCTACGAGCAGTACTTC. Protein sequence: CASSFRTSDTYEQYF. This rearrangement joins TRBV7-9 to TRBJ2-7; the match to TRBD2 covers 9 bases. Trimming at V came to 3 bases and at J to 2 bases, leaving 5 bases not matched to a gene. Germline V lookup: CDR1 SEHNR, CDR2 FQNEAQ (reference sequence). The length of the CDR3 is 15 residues.

DNA for the CDR3: TGTGCCAGCAGCCAAGATAGGGGGACTACTTGGGATGAGCAGTTCTTC. The encoded protein is CASSQDRGTTWDEQFF. The chain has TRBV4-2 and TRBJ2-1, with D possibly TRBD2 on 7 matching bases. The CDR3 covers 16 residues. The germline CDR1 and CDR2 sequences are LGHNA and YNFKEQ. The V end was cut by 0 bases, the J end by 8 bases, with 17 bases between.

The chain has TRBV15 and TRBJ2-5; D possibly corresponds to TRBD1 (5 bases). CDR1 and CDR2 (germline): LNHNV, YYDKDF (reference sequence). CDR3 size: 14 residues. Trimming took off 3 bases at V and 2 bases at J, with 10 bases between the two ends. The CDR3 DNA reads as TGTGCCACCAGCAGGAAGGGGCGGCAAGAGACCCAGTACTTC. Protein sequence: CATSRKGRQETQYF.

In DNA form, the CDR3 reads TGTGCCAGTAGTATCAGGGAGAGTGAGCAGTTCTTC. Its translation is CASSIRESEQFF. This chain connects TRBV19 to TRBJ2-1, with D perhaps being TRBD1 or TRBD2 (5 bases each). This CDR3 contains 12 residues. V was cut by 3 bases and J by 9 bases, with 9 bases left in between. Germline CDR1 and CDR2: LNHDA and SQIVND (reference sequence).

This clone was recorded a few times. This chain joins TRBV9 and TRBJ2-2; D uncertain. Germline assignment: CDR1 SGDLS and CDR2 YYNGEE. V lost 3 bases to trimming and J lost 5 bases, with 11 bases between them. The CDR3 covers 14 residues. CDR3 residues: CASSGSTPTGELFF. In DNA, the CDR3 is TGTGCCAGCAGCGGCTCGACACCTACCGGGGAGCTGTTTTTT.

This clone has just a few counts. The rearrangement links TRBV14 to TRBJ2-5; 11 positions match TRBD2. The V and J ends lost 4 bases and 4 bases, in that order; junction bases with no gene match: 8. This CDR3 region has 16 residues. Germline CDR1 is SGHDN and CDR2 is FVKESK. Here the CDR3 reads CASSLSRLAGRETQYF. In DNA form, the CDR3 reads TGTGCCAGCAGCCTATCTCGACTAGCGGGAAGAGAGACCCAGTACTTC.

The chain employs TRBV2 and TRBJ2-2; 8 positions match TRBD2. V shed 7 bases, J shed 6 bases, and the junction held 4 bases outside the gene matches. The germline CDR1 and CDR2 sequences are SNHLY and FYNNEI. The CDR3 spans 13 residues. CDR3 amino acids: CASKRGSSGELFF. CDR3 coding DNA: TGTGCCAGCAAGCGGGGGTCCTCCGGGGAGCTGTTTTTT.